This T cell receptor (beta chain) was sequenced during a study of identical twins. TCRdb independently ran MiXCR on the 5' RACE reads; one entry per CDR3 protein. The sample includes roughly 540,000 distinct CDR3 sequences, around 20% seen only once; the top ten take 0.8% to 1%. Germline values: CDR1 DFQATT, CDR2 SNEGSKA (reference sequence). This CDR3 comprises 11 residues. Trimming pared 7 bases from V and 5 bases from J, leaving 11 bases between. Everyone who donated was a healthy Caucasian. A further study also used this sample, focusing on T cells expressing NK-cell markers. That study reports: Seropositivity for HCMV was found in most of the eight sequenced donors, with one seronegative.

What was sequenced was CD4+ T cells sorted from blood. The TCR originated in a woman aged 18-29 years in good health. The V gene is TRBV20-1, the J gene TRBJ1-2; no reliable D call. The CDR3: CSGRTGYGYTF. The CDR3 region has the DNA TGCAGTGGCCGGACCGGTTATGGCTACACCTTC.